This entry lists 25 T cell receptor beta chains sequenced from one sample in a study of blood T cell repertoires in COVID-19. Generated by immunoSEQ multiplex PCR, the TCRdb table keeps only in-frame clones and is missing some. The table lists 200,000 to 250,000 clones, approximately 82% of them singletons. Sequences were obtained from peripheral blood. These receptor sequences come from a woman aged 80 or over with acute or convalescent COVID-19.

This clone was observed once. The CDR3 reads CSVPAALLAGANEQFF. The DNA of the CDR3 is TGCAGCGTCCCCGCCGCCTTGTTAGCGGGAGCCAATGAGCAGTTCTTC. The V and J genes are TRBV29-1 and TRBJ2-1, with TRBD2 matching 9 bases. Germline CDR1 reads SQVTM; CDR2 reads ANQGSEA. CDR3 length: 16 residues. The ends lost 6 bases at V and 6 bases at J; junction bases unmatched: 15.

This clone came up once. The rearrangement uses TRBV7-9 and TRBJ2-3, with no clear D. This CDR3 contains 15 residues. V lost 1 base to trimming and J lost 2 bases, with 10 bases between them. CDR1 is SEHNR and CDR2 is FQNEAQ in the germline V gene (reference sequence). CDR3: CASSLGSLYTDTQYF. CDR3 sequence (DNA): TGTGCCAGCAGCTTAGGAAGTCTATACACAGATACGCAGTATTTT. Full variable domain (rest looked up from reference TRBV7-9 and TRBJ2-3): DTGVSQNPRHKITKRGQNVTFRCDPISEHNRLYWYRQTLGQGPEFLTYFQNEAQLEKSRLLSDRFSAERPKGSFSTLEIQRTEQGDSAMYLCASSLGSLYTDTQYFGPGTRLTVL.

The genes are TRBV4-1 and TRBJ1-5; tentative D call: TRBD1 (5 bases). The V and J ends lost 1 base and 2 bases respectively, with 15 bases between them. Germline lookup yields CDR1 MGHRA and CDR2 YSYEKL. The CDR3 has 17 residues. CDR3 nucleotides: TGCGCCAGCAGCCAAGTGGGCGGCAGGGCCCGCAATCAGCCCCAGCATTTT. It translates to CASSQVGGRARNQPQHF.

V usage is TRBV9 and J usage is TRBJ1-1; no clear D. The length of the CDR3 is 15 residues. V was clipped by 0 bases and J by 0 bases, with 9 bases between them. Germline V gene sequence: CDR1 SGDLS, CDR2 YYNGEE. CDR3 region: CASSVGPGMNTEAFF. The DNA for the CDR3 is TGTGCCAGCAGCGTAGGCCCGGGGATGAACACTGAAGCTTTCTTT.

This chain uses TRBV29-1 with TRBJ1-2; D is unresolved. Between the trimmed V and J ends, which lost 5 bases and 0 bases, there was a span of 4 bases. The CDR3 length is 11 residues. Germline V gives CDR1 SQVTM, CDR2 ANQGSEA. CDR3 bases: TGCAGCGTTACAGCTAACTATGGCTACACCTTC. Encoded protein: CSVTANYGYTF. Combining the CDR3 with reference TRBV29-1 and TRBJ1-2 gives the whole variable domain SAVISQKPSRDICQRGTSLTIQCQVDSQVTMMFWYRQQPGQSLTLIATANQGSEATYESGFVIDKFPISRPNLTFSTLTVSNMSPEDSSIYLCSVTANYGYTFGSGTRLTVV.

The chain is built from TRBV6-6 and TRBJ1-4, with D possibly being TRBD1 (5 bases). V was trimmed by 3 bases and J by 5 bases, leaving 10 bases between them. CDR3 size: 14 residues. Germline V CDR1 and CDR2: MNHNY, SVGAGI (reference sequence). The CDR3 loop reads CASSYGSGNEKLFF. CDR3 DNA: TGTGCCAGCAGTTATGGGTCAGGGAATGAAAAACTGTTTTTT.

The chain uses TRBV19 and TRBJ1-2; possibly TRBD1 for D (6 bases). CDR3 size: 15 residues. Germline CDR1 LNHDA, CDR2 SQIVND (reference sequence). V gave up 5 bases and J gave up 2 bases, with 15 bases separating them. The CDR3 sequence is CASSLIRDKNYGYTF. The CDR3 DNA is TGTGCCAGTAGTCTGATCCGGGACAAAAACTATGGCTACACCTTC.

The chain uses TRBV19 and TRBJ1-5, with 7 bases that match TRBD1. CDR1 is LNHDA, CDR2 SQIVND, per germline (reference sequence). V lost 5 bases, J lost 6 bases, and 13 bases stayed unmatched. The CDR3 is 16 residues long. The CDR3, as DNA: TGTGCCAGTAGTCGGAGAGCAGGGGGTCCGGTTCAGCCCCAGCATTTT. Protein: CASSRRAGGPVQPQHF.

The chain couples TRBV19 to TRBJ2-7; perhaps TRBD1 as D (5 bases). The V end was cut by 5 bases, the J end by 0 bases, with 14 bases between. CDR1 LNHDA and CDR2 SQIVND come from the germline V gene (reference sequence). The CDR3 is 15 amino acids. The CDR3 loop reads CASSSTAFSSYEQYF. The CDR3, as DNA: TGTGCCAGTAGTTCGACAGCCTTTAGCTCCTACGAGCAGTACTTC.

The CDR3 DNA sequence: TGTGCCAGCCATACAGGGGGCAATCCTCCTGGCTACACCTTC. It codes for CASHTGGNPPGYTF. The rearrangement uses TRBV27 and TRBJ1-2; 9 bases map to TRBD1. The CDR3 covers 14 residues. The V segment lost 8 bases and the J segment 7 bases; nucleotides outside the gene matches: 11. CDR1 is MNHEY and CDR2 is SMNVEV in the germline V gene (reference sequence).

The genes are TRBV7-9 and TRBJ2-3, with 7 bases matching TRBD2. The CDR3 loop spans 18 amino acids. Germline loops: CDR1 SEHNR, CDR2 FQNEAQ (reference sequence). With V trimmed by 3 bases and J by 0 bases, 12 bases remained unmatched. CDR3 nucleotides: TGTGCCAGCAGCTTGGTTATTTCGAGCGGGGTTAGCACAGATACGCAGTATTTT. Its translation: CASSLVISSGVSTDTQYF.

This clone was seen a handful of times. The chain couples TRBV3-1 (or the pseudogene TRBV3-2) to TRBJ2-5; the D is unclear. CDR1 and CDR2 from the germline V gene are LGHDT and YNNKEL (reference sequence). V was clipped by 6 bases and J by 5 bases, with 10 bases between them. This CDR3 has 12 amino acids. The CDR3 DNA is TGTGCCAGCAGGGAGTACGGGGAGACCCAGTACTTC. Residues: CASREYGETQYF.

This rearrangement joins TRBV7-2 to TRBJ1-1, with D tentatively TRBD1 (5 bases). The ends were cut back, 2 bases at V and 10 bases at J, with 20 bases in the middle. CDR3 size: 15 residues. The germline CDR1 and CDR2 sequences are SGHTA and FQGNSA. As DNA, the CDR3 is TGTGCCAGCAGCTTAAGTCGTGGGGGGTTTGGGCCAGCTTTCTTT. Amino acids: CASSLSRGGFGPAFF.

The chain combines TRBV12-5 with TRBJ2-1; 9 bases are shared with TRBD1. The germline V gene encodes CDR1 LGHNT and CDR2 FRNRAP. V was clipped by 0 bases and J by 6 bases; unmatched bases: 6. There are 16 residues in the CDR3. In nucleotides, the CDR3 is TGTGCTAGTGGTTTGGTACGGGGACAGGGAGGCAATGAGCAGTTCTTC. This sequence encodes CASGLVRGQGGNEQFF.

This CDR3 is CASSPGTGANYGYTF. The CDR3 DNA follows: TGTGCCAGCAGCCCAGGGACTGGAGCTAACTATGGCTACACCTTC. This rearrangement joins TRBV5-4 to TRBJ1-2; D is perhaps TRBD1 (5 bases). Trimming stripped 4 bases from V and 0 bases from J, with 13 bases between. The CDR3 has 15 residues. Germline V gives CDR1 SGHNT, CDR2 YYREEE (reference sequence).

The V gene is TRBV25-1, the J gene TRBJ2-5, with 9 bases lining up with TRBD2. Germline V gives CDR1 MGHDK, CDR2 SYGVNS. This CDR3 is built from 15 residues. V lost 5 bases and J lost 5; bases outside the gene matches: 9. CDR3 sequence: CASSRGLARGETQYF. The CDR3 DNA reads TGTGCCAGCAGTAGGGGACTAGCTCGGGGGGAGACCCAGTACTTC.

This clone was found a few times. V gene TRBV29-1 combines with J gene TRBJ2-5, with TRBD1 identical over 7 bases. CDR1 and CDR2 (germline): SQVTM, ANQGSEA. V shed 6 bases and J 2 bases; nucleotides not matched to a gene: 9. This CDR3 contains 14 residues. The CDR3 nucleotides read TGCAGCGTCACATGGGACAGTGAGCAAGAGACCCAGTACTTC. It yields the protein CSVTWDSEQETQYF.

This clone was observed many times. V usage is TRBV5-1 and J usage is TRBJ2-1; 11 bases line up with TRBD2. The germline V gene has CDR1 SGHRS and CDR2 YFSETQ. V lost 4 bases, J lost 7 bases, and 10 bases stayed unmatched. This CDR3 has 16 residues. CDR3 coding DNA: TGCGCCAGCAGCACCATAGCGGGGGGGCTTGGGAATGAGCAGTTCTTC. It codes for CASSTIAGGLGNEQFF.

The sample holds a few counts of this clone. The CDR3 protein is CASSAATGYGYTF. CDR3 sequence (DNA): TGTGCCAGCAGTGCCGCGACGGGATATGGCTACACCTTC. V and J are TRBV6-4 and TRBJ1-2; unclear D gene. Germline V CDR1 and CDR2: MRHNA, SNTAGT. This CDR3 has 13 amino acids. Trimming removed 4 bases from V and 5 bases from J, with 11 bases in between.

The chain employs TRBV4-2 and TRBJ1-5, with D perhaps TRBD1 (5 bases). The CDR3 totals 16 residues. The V and J ends lost 0 bases and 7 bases respectively, with 16 bases between them. Germline-derived CDR1 and CDR2 are LGHNA and YNFKEQ. The DNA for the CDR3 is TGTGCCAGCAGCCAAGAGAGGTATCAGGGAGGACAGCCCCAGCATTTT. It specifies CASSQERYQGGQPQHF.

CDR3: CASSERGQGALSEKLFF. CDR3 DNA sequence: TGTGCCAGCAGTGAAAGAGGACAGGGGGCGCTGAGTGAAAAACTGTTTTTT. The gene calls are TRBV6-1 and TRBJ1-4, with 11 nucleotides matching TRBD1. Germline V CDR1 and CDR2: MNHNS, SASEGT. Trimming took 2 bases from V and 7 from J; bases not matched to a gene: 9. This CDR3 contains 17 residues.

The chain joins TRBV4-3 to TRBJ1-2, with D hard to call. The V end was cut by 5 bases, the J end by 1 base, with 29 bases between. Per the germline V gene, CDR1 is LGHNA and CDR2 is YSLEER. The CDR3 sequence is 20 residues long. CDR3 DNA sequence: TGCGCCAGCAGCATTGGCGTAAGGAGGGAGACGAACGCTGATAACTATGGCTACACCTTC. Translating it yields CASSIGVRRETNADNYGYTF.

V gene TRBV6-5 combines with J gene TRBJ2-1; TRBD1 aligns across 7 bases. The CDR3 length is 14 residues. CDR1 is MNHEY, CDR2 SVGAGI, per germline. Trimming cost V 6 bases and J 0 bases; bases outside gene matches: 2. The CDR3 is CASSPGGSYNEQFF. CDR3 nucleotide sequence: TGTGCCAGCAGCCCAGGGGGCTCCTACAATGAGCAGTTCTTC.

The chain carries TRBV19 and TRBJ2-1, with TRBD2 matching 11 bases. The germline CDR1 and CDR2 sequences are LNHDA and SQIVND (reference sequence). This CDR3 is 15 amino acids long. With V trimmed by 2 bases and J by 9 bases, 6 bases remained unmatched. The CDR3, as DNA: TGTGCCAGTAGTATAACTAGCGGGAGTTTACGTGAGCAGTTCTTC. Translated, it gives CASSITSGSLREQFF.

The J gene is TRBJ1-5, the V gene TRBV2, with a possible D match to TRBD1 (6 bases). Trimming took off 6 bases at V and 4 bases at J, with 7 bases between the two ends. Germline CDR1 and CDR2: SNHLY and FYNNEI. This CDR3 is 12 amino acids long. The CDR3 DNA sequence: TGTGCCAGCAGACAGGGAAATCAGCCCCAGCATTTT. Translating it yields CASRQGNQPQHF.